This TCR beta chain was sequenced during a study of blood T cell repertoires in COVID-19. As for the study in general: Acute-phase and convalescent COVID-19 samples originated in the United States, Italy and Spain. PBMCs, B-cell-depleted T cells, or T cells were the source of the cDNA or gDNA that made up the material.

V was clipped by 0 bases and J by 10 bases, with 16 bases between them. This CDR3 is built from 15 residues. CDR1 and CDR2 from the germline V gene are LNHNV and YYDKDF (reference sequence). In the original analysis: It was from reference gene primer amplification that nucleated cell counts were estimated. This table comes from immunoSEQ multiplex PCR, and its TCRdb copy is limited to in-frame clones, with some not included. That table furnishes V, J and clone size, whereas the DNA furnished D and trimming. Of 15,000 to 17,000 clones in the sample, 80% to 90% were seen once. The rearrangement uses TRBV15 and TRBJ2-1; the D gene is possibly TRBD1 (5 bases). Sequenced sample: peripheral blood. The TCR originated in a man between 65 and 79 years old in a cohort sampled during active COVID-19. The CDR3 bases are TGTGCCACCAGCAGAGATCGAAGACAGACTGGCGAGCAGTTCTTC. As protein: CATSRDRRQTGEQFF. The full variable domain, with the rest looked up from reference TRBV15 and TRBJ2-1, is DAMVIQNPRYQVTQFGKPVTLSCSQTLNHNVMYWYQQKSSQAPKLLFHYYDKDFNNEADTPDNFQSRRPNTSFCFLDIRSPGLGDTAMYLCATSRDRRQTGEQFFGPGTRLTVL.